Listed here are 17 T cell receptor beta chains from one sample, sequenced in a study of Graves' ophthalmopathy and Graves' hyperthyroidism. The sequenced template was RNA, covering the TCR beta CDR3 region. HTBI-primed RT-PCR formed the first round, and a multiplex PCR formed the second. MiXCR was run by TCRdb on the multiplex PCR reads, yielding one entry per CDR3 protein. The sample has 350,000 to 450,000 distinct CDR3 sequences, more than 20% seen once. Sequencing input: peripheral blood. All receptors derive from a woman between 18 and 29 years old with stable Graves' hyperthyroidism.

This clonotype was counted many times. The chain joins TRBV29-1 to TRBJ1-1; unclear D gene. The CDR3 length is 12 residues. Trimming shortened V by 2 bases and J by 0 bases, and 4 bases separated the two germline ends. The germline V gene has CDR1 SQVTM and CDR2 ANQGSEA. The CDR3 nucleotides read TGCAGCGTTGAACTGCTGAACACTGAAGCTTTCTTT. Its translation is CSVELLNTEAFF. Based on the CDR3 plus reference TRBV29-1 and TRBJ1-1, the full variable domain is SAVISQKPSRDICQRGTSLTIQCQVDSQVTMMFWYRQQPGQSLTLIATANQGSEATYESGFVIDKFPISRPNLTFSTLTVSNMSPEDSSIYLCSVELLNTEAFFGQGTRLTVV.

This clonotype was seen repeatedly, ten times or more. The CDR3 bases are TGTGCCAGCACACGTGGGCAGGGGGCCAATGGCTACACCTTC. Its translation is CASTRGQGANGYTF. The genes are TRBV12-3 or TRBV12-4 and TRBJ1-2; TRBD1 aligns across 8 bases. The trim removed 7 bases at V and 6 bases at J, leaving 10 bases unmatched. The CDR3 is 14 amino acids.

This clonotype was observed at least ten times. V gene TRBV6-5 combines with J gene TRBJ2-5; 8 bases align to TRBD2. The CDR3 sequence is 13 residues long. J was trimmed by 3 bases and V by 8 bases; bases with no gene match: 5. In germline, CDR1 is MNHEY, CDR2 SVGAGI. This CDR3 reads CASSGTRKETQYF. The CDR3 coding sequence is TGTGCCAGCTCCGGGACTAGGAAAGAGACCCAGTACTTC.

This clonotype was seen repeatedly, ten times or more. The rearrangement links TRBV12-3 or TRBV12-4 to TRBJ2-5; 10 bases map to TRBD2. The trim removed 8 bases at V and 2 bases at J, leaving 8 bases unmatched. CDR3 length: 15 amino acids. The CDR3 sequence is CASLSSGGIQETQYF. The DNA of the CDR3 is TGTGCCAGCCTATCTAGCGGGGGCATACAAGAGACCCAGTACTTC.

The V and J genes are TRBV2 and TRBJ2-5; D gene unclear. Germline V gene data show CDR1 as SNHLY and CDR2 as FYNNEI. V was trimmed by 8 bases and J by 5 bases, leaving 12 bases between them. This CDR3 region has 12 residues. For the CDR3, the DNA is TGTGCCAGCTCTATCGGTTGGGAGACCCAGTACTTC. It codes for CASSIGWETQYF.

This clonotype was recorded a few times. A junction end diverges from the germline sequence, so it may reflect a read error. The rearrangement joins TRBV7-9 to TRBJ2-7; the match to TRBD2 covers 8 bases. Per the germline V gene, CDR1 is SEHNR and CDR2 is FQNEAQ (reference sequence). The CDR3 extends over 13 amino acids. The CDR3 here is CASSIAGRYEQYF. CDR3 sequence (DNA): TGTGCCAGCAGCATAGCGGGAAGGTACGAGCAGTACTTC.

This clonotype was counted many times. The CDR3 nucleotides are TGTGCCAGCAGTTTAAACAGCCGGAGCAGTGGCTACACCTTC. It encodes CASSLNSRSSGYTF. This rearrangement joins TRBV12-3 or TRBV12-4 to TRBJ1-2; no firm D call. V was clipped by 2 bases and J by 7 bases, with 14 bases between them. The CDR3 has 14 amino acids.

This chain connects TRBV6-2 or TRBV6-3 to TRBJ1-5; weak D call: TRBD1 (5 bases). Per the germline V gene, CDR1 is MNHEY and CDR2 is SVGEGT. V gave up 2 bases and J gave up 6 bases, with 17 bases separating them. The CDR3 length is 16 residues. Written as DNA, the CDR3 is TGTGCCAGCAGTTACGGCGGGGGAGGTATTACTCAGCCCCAGCATTTT. It specifies CASSYGGGGITQPQHF.

In this sample, this clonotype turned up many times. The rearrangement joins TRBV29-1 to TRBJ1-2; D may be TRBD1 (5 bases). This CDR3 region has 13 residues. Germline V gene lookup returns CDR1 SQVTM and CDR2 ANQGSEA. Trimming cost V 5 bases and J 4 bases, with 14 bases left between them. CDR3 nucleotide sequence: TGCAGCGTTAGTTTCCGGGGACTCTATGGCTACACCTTC. Amino acids: CSVSFRGLYGYTF.

This clonotype was observed at least ten times. CDR3 in DNA: TGTGCCAGCAGCTCCGTGCTCGTTTCGACGCCGGGGGGCTACACCTTC. Amino acid sequence: CASSSVLVSTPGGYTF. The chain joins TRBV7-2 to TRBJ1-2; no clear D. CDR1 is SGHTA, CDR2 FQGNSA, per germline. The CDR3 is 16 amino acids. V dropped 4 bases and J dropped 8 bases, with 23 bases sitting between them.

The chain is built from TRBV6-1 and TRBJ2-5, with D perhaps TRBD2 (6 bases). The length of the CDR3 is 13 residues. The germline gives CDR1 MNHNS, CDR2 SASEGT. The V end lost 6 bases, the J end lost 2 bases, and 10 bases lay between the germline ends. CDR3 coding DNA: TGTGCCAGCAGGCGGGGACCTCAAGAGACCCAGTACTTC. Translated, it gives CASRRGPQETQYF.

This clonotype has ten or more counts. This chain joins TRBV6-5 and TRBJ1-1, with D unresolved. CDR1 and CDR2 (germline): MNHEY, SVGAGI. V was cut by 4 bases and J by 4 bases, with 10 bases left in between. The length of the CDR3 is 13 residues. The CDR3 protein is CASSSHPTTEAFF. The CDR3 region has the DNA TGTGCCAGCAGTTCCCACCCCACCACTGAAGCTTTCTTT.

This clonotype occurred many times. The chain links TRBV20-1 to TRBJ1-5, with 7 bases matching TRBD1. The CDR3 runs to 15 residues. V lost 2 bases and J lost 2; bases outside the gene matches: 6. The V gene's germline CDR1 is DFQATT and CDR2 SNEGSKA (reference sequence). CDR3 in DNA: TGCAGTGCTAGACCCCGACAGGGAGGCAATCAGCCCCAGCATTTT. Protein sequence: CSARPRQGGNQPQHF.

The chain joins TRBV28 to TRBJ2-7; the match to TRBD2 covers 14 bases. Losses at the gene ends were 6 bases for V and 5 bases for J; bases not matched to a gene: 12. Germline CDR1 MDHEN, CDR2 SYDVKM. The CDR3 has 17 amino acids. The CDR3 coding sequence is TGTGCCAGCAGCTCCGGGACTAGCGGGAGTTTTAGCGACGAGCAGTACTTC. This translates into CASSSGTSGSFSDEQYF. The entire variable domain, with the rest obtained from reference TRBV28 and TRBJ2-7, is as follows: DVKVTQSSRYLVKRTGEKVFLECVQDMDHENMFWYRQDPGLGLRLIYFSYDVKMKEKGDIPEGYSVSREKKERFSLILESASTNQTSMYLCASSSGTSGSFSDEQYFGPGTRLTVT.

The chain combines TRBV29-1 with TRBJ2-7; 9 bases fit TRBD1. The CDR3 spans 11 residues. Per germline, CDR1 SQVTM and CDR2 ANQGSEA. J gave up 3 bases and V 7 bases, and 1 base lay outside the gene matches. Written as DNA, the CDR3 is TGCAGCGCGGGACAGGGCTACGAGCAGTACTTC. Its translation: CSAGQGYEQYF.

Details on this clonotype: A much larger clone lies a single base off, so this may be a read error. The chain employs TRBV6-1 and TRBJ2-2; TRBD2 matches at 11 bases. The CDR3 is 15 amino acids. Germline lookup yields CDR1 MNHNS and CDR2 SASEGT. After removal of 7 bases from V and 5 bases from J, the junction contained 6 bases not matched to a gene. CDR3 protein: CASNPGLAETGELFF. DNA of the CDR3: TGTGCCAGCAACCCGGGACTAGCGGAAACCGGGGAGCTGTTTTTT.

Details on this clonotype: This may be a read error: a much more frequent sequence differs by one nucleotide. The V call is TRBV2, the J call TRBJ1-1; D gene unclear. Germline V gene data show CDR1 as SNHLY and CDR2 as FYNNEI. The CDR3 has 12 amino acids. CDR3 sequence (DNA): TGTGCCAGCAGTGAACGGGCCACTGAAACTTTCTTT. Protein product: CASSERATETFF.